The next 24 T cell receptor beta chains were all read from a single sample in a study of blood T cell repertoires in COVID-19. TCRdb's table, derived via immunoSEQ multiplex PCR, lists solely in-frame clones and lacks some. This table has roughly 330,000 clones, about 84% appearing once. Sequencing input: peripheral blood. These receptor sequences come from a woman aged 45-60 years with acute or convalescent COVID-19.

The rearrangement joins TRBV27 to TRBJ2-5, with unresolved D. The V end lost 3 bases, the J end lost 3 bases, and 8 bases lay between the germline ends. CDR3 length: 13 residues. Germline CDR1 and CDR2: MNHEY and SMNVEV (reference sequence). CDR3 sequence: CASSFLGEETQYF. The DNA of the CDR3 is TGTGCCAGCAGTTTCCTAGGTGAAGAGACCCAGTACTTC.

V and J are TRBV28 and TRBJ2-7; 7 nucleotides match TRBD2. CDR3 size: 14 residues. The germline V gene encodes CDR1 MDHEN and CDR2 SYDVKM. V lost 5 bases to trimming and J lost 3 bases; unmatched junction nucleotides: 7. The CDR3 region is CASSLMGGDYEQYF. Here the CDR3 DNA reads TGTGCCAGCAGTCTCATGGGAGGGGACTACGAGCAGTACTTC.

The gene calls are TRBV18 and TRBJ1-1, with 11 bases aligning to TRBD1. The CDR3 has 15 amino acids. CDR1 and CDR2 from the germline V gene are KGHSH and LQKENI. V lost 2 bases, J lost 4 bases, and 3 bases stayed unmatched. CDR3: CASSPWDRGGTEAFF. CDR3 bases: TGTGCCAGCTCACCATGGGACAGGGGGGGCACTGAAGCTTTCTTT.

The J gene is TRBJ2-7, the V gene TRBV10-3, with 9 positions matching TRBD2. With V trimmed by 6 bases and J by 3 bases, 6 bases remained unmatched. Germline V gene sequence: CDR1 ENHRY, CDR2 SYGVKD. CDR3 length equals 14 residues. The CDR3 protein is CAISHGLAIYEQYF. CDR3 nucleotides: TGTGCCATCAGCCACGGACTAGCGATCTACGAGCAGTACTTC.

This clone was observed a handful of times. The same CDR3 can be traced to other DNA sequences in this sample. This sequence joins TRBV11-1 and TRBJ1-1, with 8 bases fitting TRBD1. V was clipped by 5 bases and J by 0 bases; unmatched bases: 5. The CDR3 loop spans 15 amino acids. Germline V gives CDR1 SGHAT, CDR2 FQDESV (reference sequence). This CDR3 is CASSDRDRLNTEAFF. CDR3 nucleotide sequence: TGTGCCAGCAGCGACCGGGACAGGCTGAACACTGAAGCTTTCTTT.

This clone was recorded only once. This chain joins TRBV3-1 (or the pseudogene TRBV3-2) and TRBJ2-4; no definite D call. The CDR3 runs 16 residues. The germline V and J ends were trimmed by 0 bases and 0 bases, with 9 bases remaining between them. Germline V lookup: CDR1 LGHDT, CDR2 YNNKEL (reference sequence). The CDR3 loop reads CASSQDLSRAKNIQYF. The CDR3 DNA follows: TGTGCCAGCAGCCAAGATCTCTCCCGAGCCAAAAACATTCAGTACTTC.

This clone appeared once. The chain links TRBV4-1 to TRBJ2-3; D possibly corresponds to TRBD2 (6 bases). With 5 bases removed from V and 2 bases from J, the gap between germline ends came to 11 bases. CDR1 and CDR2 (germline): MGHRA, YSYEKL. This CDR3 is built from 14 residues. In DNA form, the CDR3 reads TGCGCCAGCAGCGGGGGGACCCTCACAGATACGCAGTATTTT. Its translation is CASSGGTLTDTQYF.

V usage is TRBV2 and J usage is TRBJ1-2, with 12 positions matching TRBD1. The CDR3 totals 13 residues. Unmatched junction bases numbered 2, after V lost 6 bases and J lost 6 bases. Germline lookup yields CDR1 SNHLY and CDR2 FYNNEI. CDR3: CASSGTGGHGYTF. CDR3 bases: TGTGCCAGCAGCGGGACAGGGGGCCATGGCTACACCTTC.

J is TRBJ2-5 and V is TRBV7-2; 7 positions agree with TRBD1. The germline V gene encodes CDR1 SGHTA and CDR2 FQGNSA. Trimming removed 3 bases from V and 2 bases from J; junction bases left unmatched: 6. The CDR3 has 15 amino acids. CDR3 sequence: CASSFLTGVQETQYF. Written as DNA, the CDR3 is TGTGCCAGCAGCTTTCTAACAGGGGTACAAGAGACCCAGTACTTC.

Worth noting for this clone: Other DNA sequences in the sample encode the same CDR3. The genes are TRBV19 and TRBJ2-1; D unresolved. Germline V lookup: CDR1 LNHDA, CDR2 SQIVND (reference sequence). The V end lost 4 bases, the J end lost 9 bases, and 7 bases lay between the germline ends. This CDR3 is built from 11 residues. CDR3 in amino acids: CASSTSVEQFF. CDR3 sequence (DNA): TGTGCCAGTAGTACTAGTGTTGAGCAGTTCTTC.

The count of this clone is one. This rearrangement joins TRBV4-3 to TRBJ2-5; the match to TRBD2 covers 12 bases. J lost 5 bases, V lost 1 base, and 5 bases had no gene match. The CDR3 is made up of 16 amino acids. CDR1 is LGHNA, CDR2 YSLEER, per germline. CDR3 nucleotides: TGCGCCAGCAGCCAAGCCCTAGCGGGAGGGCCTGAGACCCAGTACTTC. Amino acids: CASSQALAGGPETQYF.

CDR3 residues: CASSRPAETDTQYF. For the CDR3, the DNA is TGTGCCAGCAGTAGACCGGCGGAGACAGATACGCAGTATTTT. The chain employs TRBV25-1 and TRBJ2-3; D is uncertain. Trimming shortened V by 5 bases and J by 3 bases, and 12 bases separated the two germline ends. This CDR3 contains 14 residues. The V gene's germline CDR1 is MGHDK and CDR2 SYGVNS.

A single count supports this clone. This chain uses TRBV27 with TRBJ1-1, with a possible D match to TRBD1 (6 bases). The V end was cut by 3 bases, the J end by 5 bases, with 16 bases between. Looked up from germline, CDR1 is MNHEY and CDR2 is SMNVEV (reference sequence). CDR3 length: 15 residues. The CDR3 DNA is TGTGCCAGCAGTTTTCATCGGGGGGCGAGTACTGAAGCTTTCTTT. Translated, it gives CASSFHRGASTEAFF.

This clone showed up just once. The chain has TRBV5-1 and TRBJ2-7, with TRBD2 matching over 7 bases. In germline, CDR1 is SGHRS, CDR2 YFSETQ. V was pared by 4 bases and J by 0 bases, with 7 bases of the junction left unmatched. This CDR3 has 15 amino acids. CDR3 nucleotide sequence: TGCGCCAGCAGCCCTAGCGGTTCGAGCTCCTACGAGCAGTACTTC. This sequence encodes CASSPSGSSSYEQYF.

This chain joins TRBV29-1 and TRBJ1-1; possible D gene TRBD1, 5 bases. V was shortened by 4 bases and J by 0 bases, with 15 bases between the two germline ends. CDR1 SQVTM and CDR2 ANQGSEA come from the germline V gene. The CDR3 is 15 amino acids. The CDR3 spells CSVGPGWGMNTEAFF. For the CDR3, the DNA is TGCAGCGTTGGGCCCGGCTGGGGCATGAACACTGAAGCTTTCTTT.

The CDR3 is CASSITGTVIQPQHF. The DNA of the CDR3 is TGTGCCAGCAGCATTACCGGGACAGTCATCCAGCCCCAGCATTTT. The V gene is TRBV9, the J gene TRBJ1-5, with TRBD1 identical over 7 bases. Germline CDR1 and CDR2: SGDLS and YYNGEE. After removal of 4 bases from V and 7 bases from J, the junction contained 11 bases not matched to a gene. This CDR3 is built from 15 residues.

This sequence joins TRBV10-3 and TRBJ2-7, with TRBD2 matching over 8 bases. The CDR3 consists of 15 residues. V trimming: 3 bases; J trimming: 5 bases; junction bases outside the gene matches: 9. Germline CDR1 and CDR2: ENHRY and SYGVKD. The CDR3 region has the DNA TGTGCCATCAGTGATTGGGAGCGGGAGATCCACGAGCAGTACTTC. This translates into CAISDWEREIHEQYF.

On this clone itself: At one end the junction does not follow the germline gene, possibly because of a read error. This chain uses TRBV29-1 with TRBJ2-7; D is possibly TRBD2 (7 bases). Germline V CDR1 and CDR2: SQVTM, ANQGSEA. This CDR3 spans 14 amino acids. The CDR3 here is CSVEGGGLAYEQYF. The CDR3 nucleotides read TGCAGCGTCGAAGGGGGGGGCTTGGCCTACGAGCAGTACTTC.

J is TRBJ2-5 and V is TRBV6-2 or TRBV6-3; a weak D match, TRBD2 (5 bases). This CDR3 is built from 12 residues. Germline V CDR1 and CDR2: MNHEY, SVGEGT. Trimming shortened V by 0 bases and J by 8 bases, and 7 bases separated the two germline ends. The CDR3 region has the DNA TGTGCCAGCAGTTACTCCCGGGGTACCCAGTACTTC. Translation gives CASSYSRGTQYF.

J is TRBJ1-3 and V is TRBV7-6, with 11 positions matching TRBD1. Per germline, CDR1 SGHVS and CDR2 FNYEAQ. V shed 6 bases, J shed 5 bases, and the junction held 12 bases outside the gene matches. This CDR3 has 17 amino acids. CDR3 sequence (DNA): TGTGCCAGCAGTGAATTACCGGGACAGGGGGATAGAAACACCATATATTTT. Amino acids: CASSELPGQGDRNTIYF.

CDR3 sequence reads: CASSQGLAGGETQYF. The CDR3 DNA follows: TGTGCCAGCAGCCAGGGACTAGCGGGAGGAGAGACCCAGTACTTC. The chain joins TRBV7-7 to TRBJ2-5; the match to TRBD2 covers 15 bases. CDR3 length equals 15 residues. Unmatched junction bases numbered 2, after V lost 5 bases and J lost 4 bases. In germline, CDR1 is SSHAT, CDR2 FNYEAQ (reference sequence).

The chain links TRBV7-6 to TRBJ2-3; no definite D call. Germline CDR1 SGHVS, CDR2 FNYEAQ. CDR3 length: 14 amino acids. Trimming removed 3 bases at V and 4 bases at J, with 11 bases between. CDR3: CASSFQTRSDTQYF. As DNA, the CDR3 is TGTGCCAGCAGCTTTCAGACTCGCTCAGATACGCAGTATTTT. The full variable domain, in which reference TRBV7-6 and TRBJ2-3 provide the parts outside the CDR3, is GAGVSQSPRYKVTKRGQDVALRCDPISGHVSLYWYRQALGQGPEFLTYFNYEAQQDKSGLPNDRFSAERPEGSISTLTIQRTEQRDSAMYRCASSFQTRSDTQYFGPGTRLTVL.

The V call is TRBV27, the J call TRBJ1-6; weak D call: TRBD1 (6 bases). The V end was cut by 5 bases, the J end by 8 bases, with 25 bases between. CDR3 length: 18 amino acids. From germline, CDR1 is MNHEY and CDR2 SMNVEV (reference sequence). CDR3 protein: CASSQISGHNTGDSPLHF. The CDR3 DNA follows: TGTGCCAGCAGTCAAATATCGGGACATAACACTGGGGATTCACCCCTCCACTTT.

CDR3 in DNA: TGTGCTAGTGGAGACAGTTCCTACGAGCAGTACTTC. It is translated as CASGDSSYEQYF. V and J are TRBV12-5 and TRBJ2-7; maybe TRBD1 (5 bases). CDR3 length: 12 amino acids. Germline V lookup: CDR1 LGHNT, CDR2 FRNRAP. With 6 bases removed from V and 1 base from J, the gap between germline ends came to 7 bases.